The rows below give T cell receptor beta chains drawn from one sample of a study of CD8+ T cells in alopecia areata. The assay was immunoSEQ multiplex PCR, and TCRdb's table has in-frame clones only and misses some. Among about 150,000 clones listed, 40% to 50% were seen once. The source material was CD4+ T cells sorted from blood. Receptor source: a human donor with alopecia areata. Each CDR3 is given with its conserved first and last residue. A D gene is named only where the DNA matches it firmly. A row's size may be missing; if present it is once, few, many or a size class.

D gene	V gene	clone size	J gene	CDR3 DNA	CDR3 protein
TRBD2	TRBV29-1	.	TRBJ2-1	TGCAGCGTTCGTCTAGCGGGAGGACACCTTACCAGCTCCTACAATGAGCAGTTCTTC	CSVRLAGGHLTSSYNEQFF
.	TRBV28	.	TRBJ2-5	TGTGCCAGCAGTACCCCCGGGCCTAAGAGGACCCAGTACTTC	CASSTPGPKRTQYF
TRBD1	TRBV2	few	TRBJ2-7	TGTGCCAGCAGTGCTCGGGACAGGGCCGCGGTGGAGCAGTACTTC	CASSARDRAAVEQYF
TRBD1	TRBV7-2	.	TRBJ1-1	TGTGCCAGCAGCTACGGGGTGGGACAGCGGAACACTGAAGCTTTCTTT	CASSYGVGQRNTEAFF
TRBD2	TRBV10-3	.	TRBJ2-7	TGTGCCATCAGTGAGTCGACTAGCGGGTCCTACGAGCAGTACTTC	CAISESTSGSYEQYF
.	TRBV27	few	TRBJ2-3	TGTGCCAGCAGAGGGATCACAGATACGCAGTATTTT	CASRGITDTQYF
TRBD2	TRBV6-6	.	TRBJ2-7	TGTGCCAGCAGTCCCCCCGGGGGAGGGGACTACGAGCAGTACTTC	CASSPPGGGDYEQYF
.	TRBV6-1	few	TRBJ2-2	TGTGCCAGCAGTGACCCATTGGGCGCGAACACCGGGGAGCTGTTTTTT	CASSDPLGANTGELFF
.	TRBV29-1	few	TRBJ1-1	TGCAGCGTTGCCGGGTTGGCGAACACTGAAGCTTTCTTT	CSVAGLANTEAFF
.	TRBV6-5	.	TRBJ2-7	TGTGCCAGCAGTTACGCTGACATCCCCAACTACGAGCAGTACTTC	CASSYADIPNYEQYF
.	TRBV18	.	TRBJ2-5	TGTGCCAGCTCACCACCTTCGGGCGAGACCCAGTACTTC	CASSPPSGETQYF
.	TRBV25-1	.	TRBJ2-2	TGTGCCAGCAGTGAAGGTAGCGCGACGAACACCGGGGAGCTGTTTTTT	CASSEGSATNTGELFF
TRBD2	TRBV19	.	TRBJ2-7	TGTGCCAGTAGTATAGTTTGGCGGGAGGCTTCCTACGAGCAGTACTTC	CASSIVWREASYEQYF
.	TRBV4-2	.	TRBJ2-7	TGTGCCAGCAGCCTTAACTCACCCTCCTACGAGCAGTACTTC	CASSLNSPSYEQYF
.	TRBV5-1	.	TRBJ1-1	TGCGCCAGCAGCTTGGTTCGGGGGACTGAAGCTTTCTTT	CASSLVRGTEAFF
.	TRBV18	.	TRBJ2-1	TGTGCCAGCTCACCGGGACTGGCAGAGCAGTTCTTC	CASSPGLAEQFF
.	TRBV27	.	TRBJ2-6	TGTGCCAGCAGTTCATTCCTAAGCGGGGCCAACGTCCTGACTTTC	CASSSFLSGANVLTF